This T cell receptor (beta chain) originates from a study of CD8 T cells in Susac syndrome. Regarding the study as a whole: Susac CD8+ cells expanded clonally the most in TEMRA cells and in active patients.

CDR1 and CDR2 from the germline V gene are LGHNA and YSLEER. The CDR3 covers 15 residues. V dropped 0 bases and J dropped 7 bases, with 12 bases sitting between them. When the RNA was reverse transcribed, random hexamers were used with an input of about 0.45 to 1 ug. Amplification of TCR beta CDR3 used immunoSEQ multiplex PCR across 54 Vbeta and 13 Jbeta. TCRdb re-called the immunoSEQ multiplex PCR reads through MiXCR, storing one row per CDR3 protein. This table holds about 110,000 distinct CDR3 sequences, approximately 95% found once. Concerning this clonotype itself: Its antigen remains unknown.

This TCR was recovered from a human donor with Susac syndrome. The chain has TRBV4-3 and TRBJ2-2, with TRBD2 as a possible D gene (6 bases). Material for sequencing was CD8+ T cells from PBMCs. The CDR3 reads CASSQETSLGGELFF. The DNA for the CDR3 is TGCGCCAGCAGCCAAGAAACTAGCCTCGGCGGGGAGCTGTTTTTT.